The present entry profiles one T cell receptor beta chain with its context. Trimming took off 0 bases at V and 5 bases at J, with 10 bases between the two ends. From germline, CDR1 is LGHNA and CDR2 YSLEER. CDR3 length: 15 residues. The data originate from a study of blood T cell repertoires in COVID-19. Study summary: Sample material is recorded as cDNA or gDNA derived from T cells, B-cell-depleted T cells, or PBMCs.

TCRdb's copy holds only in-frame clones and misses some; the assay was immunoSEQ multiplex PCR. The sample carries 250,000 to 350,000 clones, roughly 90% recorded once. The chain employs TRBV4-3 and TRBJ2-2; D gene ambiguous. This receptor was identified in a young man with active or convalescent COVID-19. Sequenced sample: peripheral blood. In nucleotides, the CDR3 is TGCGCCAGCAGCCAAGACGGGTTTACGACCGGGGAGCTGTTTTTT. Its translation is CASSQDGFTTGELFF.